This T cell receptor beta chain derives from a study of siplizumab effects on memory and regulatory T cells. Study-level results: Naive T cells appeared more varied than memory cells and looked like key alloresponse contributors. Significant reduction of alloreactive sequences traceable to unstimulated CD4+ memory cells was observed with siplizumab. For mappable alloreactive CD4+ clones, the mean Treg-derived fraction was roughly 70% with siplizumab and approximately 30% in controls.

V dropped 4 bases and J dropped 2; count of bases not matched to a gene: 6. The CDR3 has 18 residues. Germline CDR1 and CDR2: SGHRS and YFSETQ. About 9.5 x 10^4 TCR templates underwent assay in each sample. Data came from immunoSEQ multiplex PCR; TCRdb stores just in-frame clones and leaves some out. The sample holds 100,000 to 110,000 clones, about 95% seen once. A note on this clone: Its target is not known.

The sequenced sample was non-Treg CD4+ T cells sorted from blood. The gene calls are TRBV5-1 and TRBJ2-1; 16 nucleotides match TRBD2. This receptor was taken from a human donor in good health. The CDR3 coding sequence is TGCGCCAGCAGCCGGGGACTAGCGGGAGGGGCACCCTACAATGAGCAGTTCTTC. Amino acids: CASSRGLAGGAPYNEQFF.